This TCR beta chain stems from a study of preoperative IRX-2 immunotherapy in early breast cancer. The protocol was immunoSEQ multiplex PCR, while the TCRdb copy is restricted to in-frame clones and leaves out a portion. The sample carries about 67,000 clones, 94% recorded once. Stated treatment: preoperative locoregional IRX-2 cytokine immunotherapy. This phase Ib study tested locoregional IRX-2 cytokine immunotherapy given before surgery. Trimming cost V 3 bases and J 8 bases; bases outside gene matches: 9. The germline V gene has CDR1 MNHEY and CDR2 SMNVEV (reference sequence). There are 16 residues in the CDR3.

The source of this sequence is a human donor with breast cancer. The rearrangement joins TRBV27 to TRBJ2-1, with 11 bases fitting TRBD2. Sampling took place from a patient treated with IRX-2 immunotherapy. In nucleotides, the CDR3 is TGTGCCAGCAGTTTGTTGGGTAGCGGGGGGGCGGATGAGCAGTTCTTC. As protein: CASSLLGSGGADEQFF.